The 10 T cell receptor beta chains below were found in one sample sequenced in a study of blood T cell dynamics during melanoma immunotherapy. TCRdb keeps only in-frame clones here, not all; method: immunoSEQ multiplex PCR. The data show some 4,900 clones, about nine tenths seen once. Time point in this sample: week 3, after first cycle of checkpoint inhibitor. The sample here was blood, taken from a patient treated with checkpoint blockade. Receptors originate from a human donor with melanoma.

This clone has just one count. The gene calls are TRBV5-5 and TRBJ2-5, with D perhaps TRBD1 (6 bases). Germline CDR1 and CDR2: SGHKS and YYEKEE (reference sequence). The germline V and J ends were trimmed by 1 base and 7 bases, with 20 bases remaining between them. The CDR3 has 16 residues. The CDR3 region has the DNA TGTGCCAGCAGCTTGTTCAGCCCAGGGGTTGGAGGGACCCAGTACTTC. It specifies CASSLFSPGVGGTQYF.

The chain joins TRBV19 to TRBJ1-1, with a tentative D call TRBD1 (5 bases). The CDR3 has 14 amino acids. CDR1 is LNHDA and CDR2 is SQIVND in the germline V gene (reference sequence). The V end lost 4 bases, the J end lost 4 bases, and 13 bases lay between the germline ends. The CDR3 region is CASSTQGRGTEAFF. The CDR3 bases are TGTGCCAGTAGTACCCAGGGAAGGGGCACTGAAGCTTTCTTT.

The V call is TRBV19, the J call TRBJ1-4, with D possibly matching TRBD1 (6 bases). This CDR3 has 14 residues. The V and J ends lost 10 bases and 7 bases respectively, with 19 bases between them. Looked up from germline, CDR1 is LNHDA and CDR2 is SQIVND (reference sequence). CDR3 residues: CATRNRVGGEKLFF. CDR3 in DNA: TGTGCCACACGGAACAGGGTGGGAGGTGAAAAACTGTTTTTT.

The chain combines TRBV5-6 with TRBJ2-3; no clear D gene. The CDR3 runs 13 residues. V was cut by 1 base and J by 2 bases, with 5 bases left in between. CDR1 is SGHDT, CDR2 YYEEEE, per germline. CDR3: CASSLSPTDTQYF. The CDR3 DNA reads as TGTGCCAGCAGCTTGTCACCCACAGATACGCAGTATTTT.

This clone occurred once. The genes are TRBV4-2 and TRBJ2-5; TRBD2 might be the D (6 bases). The J call may be in error: the DNA end matches TRBJ2-7 better. The germline V gene has CDR1 LGHNA and CDR2 YNFKEQ. The CDR3 is 17 amino acids. CDR3 sequence: CASSQDPILPRDYEQYF. As DNA, the CDR3 is TGTGCCAGCAGCCAAGACCCCATTCTCCCGCGGGACTACGAGCAGTACTTC.

This clone showed up just once. The rearrangement joins TRBV7-8 to TRBJ2-1, with 12 positions matching TRBD2. CDR3 length equals 18 residues. Trimming took 0 bases from V and 9 from J; bases not matched to a gene: 12. Germline CDR1 and CDR2: SGHVS and FQNEAQ. For the CDR3, the DNA is TGTGCCAGCAGCTTAGCCACACCCGGTCTAGCGGGAGGGCGTGAGCAGTTCTTC. This sequence encodes CASSLATPGLAGGREQFF.

The gene calls are TRBV7-2 and TRBJ2-5; no clear D gene. The end of the DNA is better explained by TRBJ2-7, so the J call may be wrong. This CDR3 contains 15 residues. Germline V CDR1 and CDR2: SGHTA, FQGNSA. For the CDR3, the DNA is TGTGCCAGCAGCTTTCAGATCGACCTCTCCTACGAGCAGTACTTC. The encoded protein is CASSFQIDLSYEQYF.

This chain uses TRBV4-2 with TRBJ1-4; D is possibly TRBD1 (6 bases). There are 17 residues in the CDR3. V was cut by 5 bases and J by 6 bases, with 22 bases left in between. Per the germline V gene, CDR1 is LGHNA and CDR2 is YNFKEQ. The DNA of the CDR3 is TGTGCCAGCAGCGAAAACTTGGTCAAGGGGGTCCATGAAAAACTGTTTTTT. Residues: CASSENLVKGVHEKLFF.

This chain links TRBV11-3 with TRBJ2-5; D tentatively fits TRBD1 or TRBD2 (7 bases each). The CDR3 is 14 amino acids. Trimming cost V 5 bases and J 4 bases, with 14 bases left between them. Germline V CDR1 and CDR2: SGHNT, YENEEA. CDR3 DNA sequence: TGTGCCAGCAGCCCAGGGGGGGACGGAGAGACCCAGTACTTC. It codes for CASSPGGDGETQYF.

This clone was detected once. The gene calls are TRBV9 and TRBJ2-3; D could derive from TRBD1 or TRBD2 (5 bases each). Looked up from germline, CDR1 is SGDLS and CDR2 is YYNGEE. With 0 bases removed from V and 4 bases from J, the gap between germline ends came to 12 bases. This CDR3 has 15 residues. CDR3 bases: TGTGCCAGCAGCGTAGCAGGGAGCGAGCCAGATACGCAGTATTTT. Translation: CASSVAGSEPDTQYF. The variable domain in full, completed from reference TRBV9 and TRBJ2-3, reads DSGVTQTPKHLITATGQRVTLRCSPRSGDLSVYWYQQSLDQGLQFLIQYYNGEERAKGNILERFSAQQFPDLHSELNLSSLELGDSALYFCASSVAGSEPDTQYFGPGTRLTVL.